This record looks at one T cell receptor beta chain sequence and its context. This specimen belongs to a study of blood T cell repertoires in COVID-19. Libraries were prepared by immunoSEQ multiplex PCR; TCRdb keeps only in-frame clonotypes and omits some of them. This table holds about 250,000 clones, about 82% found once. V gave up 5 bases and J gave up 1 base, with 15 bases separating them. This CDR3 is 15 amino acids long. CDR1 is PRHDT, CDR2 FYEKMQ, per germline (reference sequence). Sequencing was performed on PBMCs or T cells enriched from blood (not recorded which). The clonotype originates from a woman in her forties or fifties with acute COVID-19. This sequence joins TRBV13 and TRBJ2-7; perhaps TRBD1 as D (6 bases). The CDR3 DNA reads TGTGCCAGCAGCCGCCAGGGACAACCTTCCTACGAGCAGTACTTC. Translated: CASSRQGQPSYEQYF.